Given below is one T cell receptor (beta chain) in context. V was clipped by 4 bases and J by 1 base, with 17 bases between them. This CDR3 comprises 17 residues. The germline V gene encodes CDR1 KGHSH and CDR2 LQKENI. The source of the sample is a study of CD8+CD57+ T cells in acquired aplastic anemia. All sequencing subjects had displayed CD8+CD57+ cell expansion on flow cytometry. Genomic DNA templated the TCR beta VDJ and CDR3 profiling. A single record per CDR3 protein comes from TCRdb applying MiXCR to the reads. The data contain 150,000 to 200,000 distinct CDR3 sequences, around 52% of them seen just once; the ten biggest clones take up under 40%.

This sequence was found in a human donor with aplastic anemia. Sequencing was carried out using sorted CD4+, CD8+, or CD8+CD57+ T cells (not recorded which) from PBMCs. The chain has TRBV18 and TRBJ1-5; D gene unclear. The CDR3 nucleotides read TGTGCCAGCTCACAACTCGAGCGCTTCGGGAGCAATCAGCCCCAGCATTTT. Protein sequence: CASSQLERFGSNQPQHF.